This TCR beta chain appears in the sequencing data of a study of CD8+ T cells in alopecia areata. Overall study context: The protocol delivered tofacitinib for 6 to 18 months, then withdrew it for 6 months. Study-level results: Compared with normal scalp, lesional scalp had higher clonality and more expanded CD8+ clones.

This clone was detected a few times. Its cognate antigen is unknown. TCR sequencing used cDNA made by reverse transcription of extracted RNA. Profiled with immunoSEQ multiplex PCR; TCRdb holds only in-frame clones, not every one. The sample lists around 270,000 clones, nearly 60% seen once, with around 1.7% in the top ten. Treatment in this sample: oral pan-JAK inhibitor, 5-10 mg twice daily. Germline V gene data show CDR1 as SSHAT and CDR2 as FNYEAQ (reference sequence). The CDR3 length is 14 residues. The gene calls are TRBV7-7 and TRBJ2-1; TRBD2 matches 10 bases. Sequenced material: CD4+ T cells sorted from blood, taken at week 24, from a patient treated with tofacitinib. The sequence came from a human donor with alopecia areata. CDR3 nucleotides: TGTGCTAGCGGGGGGCCGGGACCAAACAATGAGCAGTTCTTC. This translates into CASGGPGPNNEQFF.